This T cell receptor (beta chain) was identified in a study of molecular identifiers for immune sequencing clone quantification. Sorting isolated naive CD8 T cells as CD8+CD4-CCR7+CD45RA+ events. Germline V lookup: CDR1 LGHNA, CDR2 YSLEER. The CDR3 covers 16 residues. V lost 0 bases, J lost 2 bases, and 3 bases stayed unmatched. From the PCR reads, TCRdb called clonotypes with MiXCR, one entry per CDR3 protein. The profile shows roughly 320,000 distinct CDR3 sequences, about a fifth of them singletons. Sequenced: naive CD8+ T cells from blood, with Jurkat cell RNA spiked in. Subset here: FACS-sorted CD8+CD4-CCR7+CD45RA+ naive T cells. The clonotype was recovered from a human donor in good health. Some libraries in this study had Jurkat cell RNA spiked in. The V and J genes are TRBV4-3 and TRBJ2-3; 9 positions agree with TRBD2. CDR3 loop: CASSQDLAGTTDTQYF. For the CDR3, the DNA is TGCGCCAGCAGCCAAGATCTAGCGGGAACCACAGATACGCAGTATTTT.